Below, 11 T cell receptor beta chains from the same sample are listed, as sequenced in a study of cytomegalovirus exposure and HLA in healthy donors. Primers: 60 Vbeta forward and 13 Jbeta reverse. Produced via immunoSEQ multiplex PCR; TCRdb's table is partial and in-frame only. Altogether around 100,000 clones are present, approximately 70% being singletons, with the ten largest covering 8.7%. Sample: PBMCs. Receptors originate from a man aged 25 to 40 in good health and CMV-seropositive.

V gene TRBV9 combines with J gene TRBJ1-2; D is ambiguous. CDR1 and CDR2 (germline): SGDLS, YYNGEE. CDR3 length: 14 amino acids. The V end was cut by 0 bases, the J end by 2 bases, with 8 bases between. Here the CDR3 reads CASSVDAGNYGYTF. The DNA for the CDR3 is TGTGCCAGCAGCGTAGACGCGGGAAACTATGGCTACACCTTC.

V is TRBV27 and J is TRBJ2-7; TRBD2 agrees at 9 bases. V shed 2 bases and J 4 bases; nucleotides not matched to a gene: 6. This CDR3 region has 15 residues. Germline V gene data show CDR1 as MNHEY and CDR2 as SMNVEV (reference sequence). The CDR3: CASSLTAGGPYEQYF. The CDR3 DNA sequence: TGTGCCAGCAGTTTAACTGCGGGGGGGCCATACGAGCAGTACTTC.

The chain is built from TRBV5-1 and TRBJ2-3, with TRBD2 matching 8 bases. The CDR3 is 15 amino acids. J was trimmed by 2 bases and V by 6 bases; bases with no gene match: 8. The germline V gene has CDR1 SGHRS and CDR2 YFSETQ. CDR3 sequence (DNA): TGCGCCAGCAAACGAGCGGGGGATGACACAGATACGCAGTATTTT. Its protein product is CASKRAGDDTDTQYF.

The chain couples TRBV2 to TRBJ2-7; 9 positions match TRBD1. Germline CDR1 and CDR2: SNHLY and FYNNEI. V lost 2 bases and J lost 2; bases outside the gene matches: 4. This CDR3 has 15 amino acids. The CDR3 protein is CASSENRDRAYEQYF. The CDR3 DNA sequence: TGTGCCAGCAGTGAAAACCGGGACAGGGCCTACGAGCAGTACTTC.

This chain uses TRBV11-2 with TRBJ2-4, with 8 bases aligning to TRBD1. V lost 6 bases to trimming and J lost 8 bases; unmatched junction nucleotides: 9. Looked up from germline, CDR1 is SGHAT and CDR2 is FQNNGV. This CDR3 is built from 14 residues. DNA of the CDR3: TGTGCCAGCAGGCACGTCAGGGGGCGAGACATTCAGTACTTC. It encodes CASRHVRGRDIQYF.

The table lists this clone with a few counts. V and J are TRBV6-1 and TRBJ1-1; D is unresolved. CDR3 size: 13 residues. V shed 8 bases and J shed 2 bases, with 12 bases lying between them. CDR1 is MNHNS and CDR2 is SASEGT in the germline V gene. The CDR3 protein is CASLPVLNTEAFF. CDR3 sequence (DNA): TGTGCCAGCCTCCCCGTATTAAACACTGAAGCTTTCTTT.

This clone has more than one count but fewer than ten. The chain is built from TRBV7-3 and TRBJ1-2, with D hard to call. Looked up from germline, CDR1 is SGHTA and CDR2 is FQGTGA. Trimming removed 3 bases at V and 3 bases at J, with 8 bases between. The CDR3 contains 13 residues. CDR3 protein: CASSLEGDYGYTF. CDR3 nucleotide sequence: TGTGCCAGCAGCTTGGAGGGCGACTATGGCTACACCTTC.

The rearrangement joins TRBV4-1 to TRBJ1-2; possibly TRBD1 for D (5 bases). Germline V lookup: CDR1 MGHRA, CDR2 YSYEKL. The CDR3 loop spans 14 amino acids. V lost 6 bases, J lost 0 bases, and 11 bases lay in between. Here the CDR3 reads CASSGASANYGYTF. The CDR3 coding sequence is TGCGCCAGCAGTGGGGCATCAGCTAACTATGGCTACACCTTC.

V is TRBV6-5 and J is TRBJ1-2; 9 bases fit TRBD1. Germline CDR1 reads MNHEY; CDR2 reads SVGAGI. The CDR3 totals 15 residues. V trimming: 2 bases; J trimming: 6 bases; junction bases outside the gene matches: 7. The DNA of the CDR3 is TGTGCCAGCAGTTACCCCCCCGGGACAGGGAATGGCTACACCTTC. Encoded protein: CASSYPPGTGNGYTF.

The V gene is TRBV29-1, the J gene TRBJ1-1; TRBD1 agrees at 7 bases. J was trimmed by 7 bases and V by 5 bases; bases with no gene match: 16. This CDR3 comprises 15 residues. CDR1 is SQVTM and CDR2 is ANQGSEA in the germline V gene. As DNA, the CDR3 is TGCAGCGTTCTCGGGCTAATGACAGGGTGGGGTGAAGCTTTCTTT. The encoded protein is CSVLGLMTGWGEAFF.

The V and J genes are TRBV13 and TRBJ1-1, with 8 positions matching TRBD1. V shed 2 bases and J 2 bases; nucleotides not matched to a gene: 7. This CDR3 has 16 amino acids. Germline CDR1 and CDR2: PRHDT and FYEKMQ (reference sequence). CDR3 sequence: CASSLPGQVANTEAFF. CDR3 bases: TGTGCCAGCAGCTTACCGGGACAGGTTGCCAACACTGAAGCTTTCTTT.